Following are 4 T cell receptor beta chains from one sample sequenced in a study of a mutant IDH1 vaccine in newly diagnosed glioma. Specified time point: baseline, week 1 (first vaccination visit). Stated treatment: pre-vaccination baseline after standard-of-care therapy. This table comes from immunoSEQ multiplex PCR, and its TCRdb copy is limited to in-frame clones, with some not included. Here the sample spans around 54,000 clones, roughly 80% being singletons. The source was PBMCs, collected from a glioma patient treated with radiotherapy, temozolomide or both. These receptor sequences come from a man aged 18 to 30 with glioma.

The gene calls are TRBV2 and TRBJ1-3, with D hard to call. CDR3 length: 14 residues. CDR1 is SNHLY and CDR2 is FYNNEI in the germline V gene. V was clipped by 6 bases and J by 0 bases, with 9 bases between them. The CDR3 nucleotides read TGTGCCAGCAGCGCCAGTATCTCTGGAAACACCATATATTTT. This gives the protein CASSASISGNTIYF.

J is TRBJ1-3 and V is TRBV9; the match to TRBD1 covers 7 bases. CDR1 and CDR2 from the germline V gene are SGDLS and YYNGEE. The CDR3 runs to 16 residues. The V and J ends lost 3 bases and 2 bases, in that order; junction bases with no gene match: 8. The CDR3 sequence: CASSGGPTGAGNTIYF. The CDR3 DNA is TGTGCCAGCAGCGGCGGTCCTACAGGGGCTGGAAACACCATATATTTT. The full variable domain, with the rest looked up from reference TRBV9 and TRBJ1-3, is DSGVTQTPKHLITATGQRVTLRCSPRSGDLSVYWYQQSLDQGLQFLIQYYNGEERAKGNILERFSAQQFPDLHSELNLSSLELGDSALYFCASSGGPTGAGNTIYFGEGSWLTVV.

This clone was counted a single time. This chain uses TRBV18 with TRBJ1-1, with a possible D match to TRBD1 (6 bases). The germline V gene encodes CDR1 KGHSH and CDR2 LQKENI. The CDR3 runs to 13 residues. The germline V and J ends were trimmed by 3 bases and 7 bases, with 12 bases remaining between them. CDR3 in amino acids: CASSPYQDSEAFF. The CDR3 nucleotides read TGTGCCAGCTCACCCTACCAGGACAGTGAAGCTTTCTTT.

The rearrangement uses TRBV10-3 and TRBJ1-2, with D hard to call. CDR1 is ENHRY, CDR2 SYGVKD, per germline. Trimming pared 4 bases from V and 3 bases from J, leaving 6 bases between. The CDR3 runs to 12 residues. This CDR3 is CAISVEYYGYTF. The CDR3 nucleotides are TGTGCCATCAGTGTTGAATACTATGGCTACACCTTC.